The 28 T cell receptor beta chains presented below share a single source sample, sequenced in a study of metastatic and nonmetastatic thyroid tumors. TCRdb re-called the PCR reads through MiXCR. The sample lists around 26,000 clones, around 20% occurring once. Thyroid surgery was performed in patients who had received no treatment beforehand. Specimen: blood. The receptor source for this set is a female donor with papillary thyroid cancer or a benign thyroid nodule (not recorded which). Some clones in this sample may be carry-over from other donors' samples.

This clone was seen ten or more times. The chain uses TRBV5-4 and TRBJ2-7; tentatively, D is TRBD2 (7 bases). Trimming took 0 bases from V and 4 from J, leaving 14 bases between them. Germline CDR1 reads SGHNT; CDR2 reads YYREEE (reference sequence). The CDR3 is made up of 15 amino acids. The CDR3 DNA is TGTGCCAGCAGCTTGGGAGGGGGGGCGAAATACGAGCAGTACTTC. Protein product: CASSLGGGAKYEQYF.

Many counts were recorded for this clone. The chain links TRBV7-3 to TRBJ2-7; 9 bases line up with TRBD1. CDR1 and CDR2 from the germline V gene are SGHTA and FQGTGA. V was clipped by 5 bases and J by 5 bases; unmatched bases: 7. The CDR3 totals 14 residues. The CDR3 nucleotides are TGTGCCAGCAGCCACGGACAGGGGAGCAACGAGCAGTACTTC. Amino acid sequence: CASSHGQGSNEQYF.

As regards this clone: Just one base apart from a much larger clone, this may be a read error. The CDR3 end shows no conserved phenylalanine or tryptophan, and so a read error is likely. The chain uses TRBV19 and TRBJ2-7; perhaps TRBD1 as D (5 bases). Trimming took 6 bases from V and 5 from J, leaving 14 bases between them. CDR1 is LNHDA and CDR2 is SQIVND in the germline V gene (reference sequence). The CDR3 has 13 amino acids. In nucleotides, the CDR3 is TGTGCCAGTAGCCCACAGGTAAGGAACGAGCAGTACCTC. Protein: CASSPQVRNEQYL.

This clone was seen repeatedly, ten times or more. The rearrangement joins TRBV7-3 to TRBJ2-1; D is perhaps TRBD2 (6 bases). The CDR3 length is 16 residues. Germline-derived CDR1 and CDR2 are SGHTA and FQGTGA. The V gene lost 5 bases and the J gene lost 5 bases, with 19 bases spanning the gap. The CDR3 protein is CASSPRGGDLDNEQFF. The CDR3 DNA is TGTGCCAGCAGCCCCCGGGGCGGGGACTTAGACAATGAGCAGTTCTTC.

This clone was seen a handful of times. This sequence may be a read error, since a much larger clone differs from it by one base. The CDR3 region has the DNA TGTGCCAGCAGCCTATCCCCAGGACCTCCCTACAATGAGCAGTTCTTC. Amino acid sequence: CASSLSPGPPYNEQFF. This rearrangement joins TRBV11-2 to TRBJ2-1, with D uncertain. CDR1 and CDR2 (germline): SGHAT, FQNNGV. With 5 bases removed from V and 2 bases from J, the gap between germline ends came to 16 bases. CDR3 size: 16 residues.

This clone was observed many times. V is TRBV12-3 or TRBV12-4 and J is TRBJ2-3, with 7 bases that match TRBD2. The CDR3 spans 16 residues. Losses at the gene ends were 8 bases for V and 0 bases for J; bases not matched to a gene: 11. CDR3 residues: CASWGGISDSTDTQYF. The CDR3 DNA reads TGTGCCAGCTGGGGGGGTATCAGCGACAGCACAGATACGCAGTATTTT.

This clone was detected many times. No conserved phenylalanine or tryptophan is present at the end of the CDR3, so a read error is the likely explanation. The chain recombines TRBV20-1 with TRBJ2-3; D is possibly TRBD1 or TRBD2 (6 bases each). The germline V and J ends were trimmed by 6 bases and 3 bases, with 13 bases remaining between them. Per the germline V gene, CDR1 is DFQATT and CDR2 is SNEGSKA (reference sequence). The CDR3 runs to 13 residues. The CDR3 sequence is CSAQKGGTDTQYS. In nucleotides, the CDR3 is TGCAGTGCCCAGAAGGGGGGTACAGATACGCAGTATTCT.

This clone is deemed medium-sized. The V call is TRBV12-3 or TRBV12-4, the J call TRBJ2-1; no clear D gene. Trimming pared 4 bases from V and 9 bases from J, leaving 13 bases between. CDR3 length: 13 residues. In nucleotides, the CDR3 is TGTGCCAGCAGTTCCTATCTTGAGACTGAGCAGTTCTTC. This translates into CASSSYLETEQFF.

This clone was detected ten times or more. V is TRBV19 and J is TRBJ2-7; 10 bases are shared with TRBD1. Trimming at V came to 5 bases and at J to 6 bases, leaving 4 bases not matched to a gene. The CDR3 has 13 amino acids. Germline lookup yields CDR1 LNHDA and CDR2 SQIVND (reference sequence). The CDR3 protein is CASSLDRGAEQYF. In nucleotides, the CDR3 is TGTGCCAGTAGTTTGGACAGGGGGGCCGAGCAGTACTTC.

Remarks on this clone: A read error is possible here, since a much larger clone lies one base away. V gene TRBV5-6 combines with J gene TRBJ1-1, with TRBD1 as a possible D gene (5 bases). The CDR3 extends over 15 amino acids. V was trimmed by 6 bases and J by 5 bases, leaving 20 bases between them. Looked up from germline, CDR1 is SGHDT and CDR2 is YYEEEE. In DNA, the CDR3 is TGTGCCAGCACCGACAGAGTGTTTGGTATTACTGAAGCTTTCTTT. Translating gives CASTDRVFGITEAFF.

This clone was seen many times. The V and J genes are TRBV3-1 and TRBJ2-7; TRBD2 matches at 8 bases. CDR1 LGHDT and CDR2 YNNKEL come from the germline V gene (reference sequence). The junction had 6 bases not matched to a gene; V was cut back by 4 bases and J by 1 base. The CDR3 has 15 residues. The CDR3 protein is CASSPLPGGSYEQYF. The CDR3 DNA reads TGTGCCAGCAGCCCTCTTCCGGGGGGGTCCTACGAGCAGTACTTC.

Only a few counts were recorded for this clone. This chain connects TRBV24-1 to TRBJ2-2; D call uncertain. V was shortened by 0 bases and J by 6 bases, with 4 bases between the two germline ends. The CDR3 runs 13 residues. Germline V gives CDR1 KGHDR, CDR2 SFDVKD. CDR3 sequence reads: CATSDLRAGELFF. The CDR3 DNA reads as TGTGCCACCAGTGATTTGCGTGCCGGGGAGCTGTTTTTT.

The genes are TRBV4-1 and TRBJ2-2; no clear D gene. The CDR3 is 14 amino acids. V lost 6 bases, J lost 3 bases, and 11 bases lay in between. Germline CDR1 is MGHRA and CDR2 is YSYEKL. CDR3 coding DNA: TGCGCCAGCAGTCGCGGAGAGGACACCGGGGAGCTGTTTTTT. Its translation: CASSRGEDTGELFF.

This clone showed up just a few times. The chain combines TRBV27 with TRBJ1-1, with unresolved D. This CDR3 contains 13 residues. Trimming took 2 bases from V and 1 from J, leaving 5 bases between them. CDR1 and CDR2 from the germline V gene are MNHEY and SMNVEV (reference sequence). This CDR3 is CASSLVGNTEAFF. CDR3 DNA sequence: TGTGCCAGCAGTTTAGTAGGGAACACTGAAGCTTTCTTT.

The V and J genes are TRBV19 and TRBJ2-1; D is possibly TRBD2 (5 bases). The CDR3 spans 14 residues. Germline V gene lookup returns CDR1 LNHDA and CDR2 SQIVND (reference sequence). V was clipped by 7 bases and J by 10 bases, with 20 bases between them. Here the CDR3 DNA reads TGTGCCAGTATTAGTAGCGAGAATTCAAAGGAGCAGTTCTTC. Encoded protein: CASISSENSKEQFF.

This clone appeared many times. The genes are TRBV6-6 and TRBJ2-3, with D perhaps TRBD2 (6 bases). The CDR3 consists of 14 residues. The germline V and J ends were trimmed by 2 bases and 0 bases, with 6 bases remaining between them. Germline V lookup: CDR1 MNHNY, CDR2 SVGAGI (reference sequence). CDR3: CASSYAGSTDTQYF. The CDR3 DNA reads as TGTGCCAGCAGTTACGCGGGAAGCACAGATACGCAGTATTTT.

The sample holds many counts of this clone. The same CDR3 also results from other DNA sequences found in this sample. The chain carries TRBV11-1 and TRBJ2-3, with 9 bases that match TRBD1. This CDR3 is 17 amino acids long. Germline V CDR1 and CDR2: SGHAT, FQDESV (reference sequence). With 0 bases clipped from V and 0 bases from J, the junction kept 4 bases outside the gene matches. DNA of the CDR3: TGTGCCAGCAGCTTAGCCGGACAGGGGTTGAGCACAGATACGCAGTATTTT. This gives the protein CASSLAGQGLSTDTQYF.

This clone has more than one count but fewer than ten. Germline and junction disagree at one end, which may indicate a read error. This chain uses TRBV12-3 or TRBV12-4 with TRBJ1-1; 7 bases match TRBD1. CDR3 length equals 15 residues. CDR3 nucleotides: TGTGCCAGCAGATCTACAGGGGCCACGAACACTGAATCTTTCTTT. Protein sequence: CASRSTGATNTESFF.

Of note for this clone: At one boundary the junction diverges from the germline segment, which might be a read error. This chain uses TRBV28 with TRBJ1-4; a weak D match, TRBD1 (5 bases). The CDR3 runs to 15 residues. CDR1 and CDR2 from the germline V gene are MDHEN and SYDVKM. The CDR3 region is CTSRTPGQGGDKLFF. The CDR3 DNA reads TGTACCAGCAGGACGCCCGGCCAGGGCGGGGATAAACTGTTTTTT.

The chain uses TRBV6-1 and TRBJ2-7; 8 bases map to TRBD2. The germline CDR1 and CDR2 sequences are MNHNS and SASEGT. The J segment lost 0 bases and the V segment lost 4 bases, leaving 14 bases of the junction unmatched. This CDR3 has 18 amino acids. Written as DNA, the CDR3 is TGTGCCAGCAGTGGAATGGGCGGGGGGTCCTACAACTCCTACGAGCAGTACTTC. It translates to CASSGMGGGSYNSYEQYF.

The chain combines TRBV11-2 with TRBJ2-2; 8 nucleotides line up with TRBD1. This CDR3 region has 16 residues. Trimming removed 5 bases from V and 6 bases from J; junction bases left unmatched: 11. From germline, CDR1 is SGHAT and CDR2 FQNNGV. DNA of the CDR3: TGTGCCAGCAGCCAAGATTTGACAGGGGAGGCCGGGGAGCTGTTTTTT. It encodes CASSQDLTGEAGELFF.

The rearrangement links TRBV20-1 to TRBJ1-1; D not resolved. Trimming removed 6 bases from V and 1 base from J, with 18 bases in between. The CDR3 extends over 15 amino acids. Germline values: CDR1 DFQATT, CDR2 SNEGSKA (reference sequence). CDR3 bases: TGCAGTGCCCCCGGCCGAGTGGGTGGGAACACTGAAGCTTTCTTT. Amino acids: CSAPGRVGGNTEAFF.

This clone was observed many times. The rearrangement links TRBV7-3 to TRBJ1-6; D is possibly TRBD1 (6 bases). The CDR3 is 14 amino acids. CDR1 SGHTA and CDR2 FQGTGA come from the germline V gene. V was pared by 4 bases and J by 4 bases, with 8 bases between. The CDR3 spells CASSSQGYNSPLHF. As DNA, the CDR3 is TGTGCCAGCAGCTCACAGGGTTATAATTCACCCCTCCACTTT.

This clone was seen many times. This sequence may be a read error, since a much larger clone differs from it by one base. The V gene is TRBV2, the J gene TRBJ2-7, with D perhaps assigned TRBD1 or TRBD2 (5 bases each). V lost 6 bases to trimming and J lost 2 bases, with 23 bases between them. Per germline, CDR1 SNHLY and CDR2 FYNNEI. The CDR3 runs 17 residues. The CDR3 sequence is CASRDVTGRMRPYEQYF. The CDR3 DNA follows: TGTGCCAGCAGGGATGTTACGGGACGGATGAGACCCTACGAGCAGTACTTC.

The V gene is TRBV5-1, the J gene TRBJ1-2, with 7 bases lining up with TRBD1. The CDR3 is 13 amino acids. J lost 5 bases, V lost 6 bases, and 7 bases had no gene match. Germline-derived CDR1 and CDR2 are SGHRS and YFSETQ. The DNA for the CDR3 is TGCGCCAGCACCTGCAGGGGGGGGTATGGCTACACCTTC. Its translation is CASTCRGGYGYTF.

This clone came up many times. V usage is TRBV10-1 and J usage is TRBJ2-5; D perhaps matches TRBD2 (6 bases). CDR1 and CDR2 (germline): WNHNN, SYGVQD (reference sequence). This CDR3 comprises 16 residues. The ends were cut back, 2 bases at V and 5 bases at J, with 18 bases in the middle. CDR3 amino acids: CASSEGRATAGETQYF. Written as DNA, the CDR3 is TGCGCCAGCAGTGAGGGCAGGGCTACCGCGGGGGAGACCCAGTACTTC.

This chain uses TRBV9 with TRBJ1-5, with 7 bases fitting TRBD1. Germline-derived CDR1 and CDR2 are SGDLS and YYNGEE. The CDR3 contains 14 residues. Trimming at V came to 3 bases and at J to 4 bases, leaving 4 bases not matched to a gene. CDR3 region: CASSASGGNQPQHF. CDR3 DNA: TGTGCCAGCAGCGCCTCAGGGGGGAATCAGCCCCAGCATTTT.

This clone has at least ten counts. The chain uses TRBV29-1 and TRBJ2-3; D tentatively reads TRBD1 or TRBD2 (5 bases each). Germline-derived CDR1 and CDR2 are SQVTM and ANQGSEA. The V gene lost 5 bases and the J gene lost 6 bases, with 12 bases spanning the gap. The CDR3 extends over 12 amino acids. CDR3 nucleotide sequence: TGCAGCGTTCGGGACCTACAGGATACGCAGTATTTT. Its translation: CSVRDLQDTQYF.